The 17 T cell receptor beta chains in this list originate from one sample, sequenced in a study of identical twins. TCRdb reprocessed the 5' RACE reads with MiXCR, giving one entry per CDR3 protein. The sample consists of 500,000 to 600,000 distinct CDR3 sequences, 22% of them appearing once. The data also belong to a second study, concerning T cells expressing NK-cell markers.

The sequencing sample was made of CD4+ T cells sorted from blood. Source of these receptors: a woman between 18 and 29 years old in good health.

This clonotype was seen more than once but under ten times. The chain couples TRBV12-3 or TRBV12-4 to TRBJ1-2; D unresolved. This CDR3 has 13 amino acids. V lost 0 bases to trimming and J lost 8 bases, with 10 bases between them. Here the CDR3 reads CASSLADSVGYTF. The CDR3, as DNA: TGTGCCAGCAGTTTAGCGGATTCAGTCGGCTACACCTTC.

This rearrangement joins TRBV6-1 to TRBJ2-2, with D perhaps matching TRBD1 (6 bases). Germline V gives CDR1 MNHNS, CDR2 SASEGT. CDR3 length equals 11 residues. V was cut by 10 bases and J by 7 bases, with 10 bases left in between. The CDR3 bases are TGTGCCACCCGGACAGTCGGGGAGCTGTTTTTT. Protein sequence: CATRTVGELFF.

The chain recombines TRBV6-2 or TRBV6-3 with TRBJ2-7; no clear D gene. The CDR3 totals 14 residues. Germline assignment: CDR1 MNHEY and CDR2 SVGEGT. Trimming left V 4 bases short and J 0 bases short, with 10 bases between. The CDR3 region is CASSSPTFSYEQYF. CDR3 nucleotide sequence: TGTGCCAGCAGTTCCCCGACATTCTCCTACGAGCAGTACTTC.

The chain joins TRBV5-1 to TRBJ2-1; D is unclear. The V and J ends lost 6 bases and 3 bases respectively, with 7 bases between them. Looked up from germline, CDR1 is SGHRS and CDR2 is YFSETQ. The CDR3 covers 12 residues. Here the CDR3 DNA reads TGCGCCAGCACGGCGAACTACAATGAGCAGTTCTTC. The encoded protein is CASTANYNEQFF.

The chain employs TRBV2 and TRBJ1-4; TRBD1 agrees at 9 bases. There are 13 residues in the CDR3. Germline V gives CDR1 SNHLY, CDR2 FYNNEI. The V and J ends lost 6 bases and 6 bases, in that order; junction bases with no gene match: 2. CDR3 region: CASRRTGDEKLFF. Here the CDR3 DNA reads TGTGCCAGCAGGAGGACAGGGGATGAAAAACTGTTTTTT.

A few counts support this clonotype. The rearrangement joins TRBV29-1 to TRBJ1-1, with no clear D. Germline V lookup: CDR1 SQVTM, CDR2 ANQGSEA. With 6 bases removed from V and 2 bases from J, the gap between germline ends came to 16 bases. This CDR3 spans 14 amino acids. CDR3 amino acids: CSVENLYGNTEAFF. CDR3 sequence (DNA): TGCAGCGTCGAAAACCTCTACGGTAACACTGAAGCTTTCTTT.

This clonotype was detected many times. The V call is TRBV12-3 or TRBV12-4, the J call TRBJ1-3, with D tentatively TRBD1 (6 bases). V lost 5 bases and J 3 bases, leaving 11 bases between the germline ends. This CDR3 region has 14 residues. The CDR3 coding sequence is TGTGCCAGCAGTGACAGGAAGAGTGGAAACACCATATATTTT. Its protein product is CASSDRKSGNTIYF.

The chain links TRBV29-1 to TRBJ1-2; D unclear. The germline V gene has CDR1 SQVTM and CDR2 ANQGSEA. This CDR3 contains 11 residues. Trimming took 2 bases from V and 3 from J, leaving 4 bases between them. CDR3 in DNA: TGCAGCGTTGAAAGGGACTATGGCTACACCTTC. This sequence encodes CSVERDYGYTF.

This clonotype turned up a few times. The chain employs TRBV6-2 or TRBV6-3 and TRBJ1-5; TRBD1 matches at 7 bases. This CDR3 region has 14 residues. Germline V lookup: CDR1 MNHEY, CDR2 SVGEGT. V lost 2 bases and J lost 6; bases outside the gene matches: 4. The CDR3 loop reads CASSYRGRSQPQHF. DNA of the CDR3: TGTGCCAGCAGTTACAGGGGGCGTAGTCAGCCCCAGCATTTT.

The chain is built from TRBV2 and TRBJ1-1; 7 nucleotides line up with TRBD1. Germline-derived CDR1 and CDR2 are SNHLY and FYNNEI. V dropped 6 bases and J dropped 6; count of bases not matched to a gene: 10. The CDR3 runs to 14 residues. The CDR3: CASSGDRLGSEAFF. DNA of the CDR3: TGTGCCAGCAGCGGGGACAGACTAGGCTCTGAAGCTTTCTTT.

V usage is TRBV7-9 and J usage is TRBJ2-1; TRBD2 matches at 10 bases. With V trimmed by 5 bases and J by 5 bases, 3 bases remained unmatched. Germline loops: CDR1 SEHNR, CDR2 FQNEAQ (reference sequence). This CDR3 is 14 amino acids long. Here the CDR3 reads CASSERGGDNEQFF. DNA for the CDR3: TGTGCCAGCAGCGAGCGGGGGGGCGACAATGAGCAGTTCTTC.

CDR3 bases: TGTGCCAGCAGTTACGGGCAGGGGGTGAAGAACACTGAAGCTTTCTTT. It encodes CASSYGQGVKNTEAFF. V and J are TRBV6-5 and TRBJ1-1; 7 nucleotides align to TRBD1. From germline, CDR1 is MNHEY and CDR2 SVGAGI. The CDR3 extends over 16 amino acids. Trimming took 2 bases from V and 1 from J; bases not matched to a gene: 7.

This sequence joins TRBV29-1 and TRBJ1-1, with D possibly matching TRBD1 (6 bases). The CDR3 contains 13 residues. Germline values: CDR1 SQVTM, CDR2 ANQGSEA. Trimming stripped 7 bases from V and 1 base from J, with 13 bases between. The CDR3, as DNA: TGCAGCGGGGGCAGGGGAGGGAACACTGAAGCTTTCTTT. This codes for CSGGRGGNTEAFF.

This clonotype was detected many times. The rearrangement links TRBV20-1 to TRBJ1-1; D gene uncertain. The CDR3 spans 12 residues. Trimming took off 5 bases at V and 1 base at J, with 8 bases between the two ends. Germline CDR1 is DFQATT and CDR2 is SNEGSKA (reference sequence). CDR3 in DNA: TGCAGTGCTCCCCGGGAGAACACTGAAGCTTTCTTT. Translated, it gives CSAPRENTEAFF.

This clonotype was counted between two and nine times. The rearrangement joins TRBV5-6 to TRBJ2-3; the match to TRBD1 covers 8 bases. The CDR3 has 14 amino acids. V was pared by 1 base and J by 5 bases, with 3 bases of the junction left unmatched. The germline V gene has CDR1 SGHDT and CDR2 YYEEEE. CDR3 residues: CASSLMTGVDTQYF. The CDR3, as DNA: TGTGCCAGCAGCTTGATGACAGGGGTAGATACGCAGTATTTT.

V is TRBV5-1 and J is TRBJ2-1, with TRBD2 matching 9 bases. The CDR3 is 16 amino acids. Trimming at V came to 0 bases and at J to 2 bases, leaving 3 bases not matched to a gene. CDR1 is SGHRS, CDR2 YFSETQ, per germline. The chain's CDR3 is CASSLAAGGTYNEQFF. The CDR3 bases are TGCGCCAGCAGCTTGGCAGCGGGGGGTACCTACAATGAGCAGTTCTTC.

In this sample, this clonotype turned up a few times. This chain connects TRBV29-1 to TRBJ2-1; D remains ambiguous. V was cut by 3 bases and J by 3 bases, with 9 bases left in between. The CDR3 has 13 amino acids. Germline values: CDR1 SQVTM, CDR2 ANQGSEA. CDR3 residues: CSVDRTGYNEQFF. CDR3 DNA: TGCAGCGTTGACAGGACCGGCTACAATGAGCAGTTCTTC.